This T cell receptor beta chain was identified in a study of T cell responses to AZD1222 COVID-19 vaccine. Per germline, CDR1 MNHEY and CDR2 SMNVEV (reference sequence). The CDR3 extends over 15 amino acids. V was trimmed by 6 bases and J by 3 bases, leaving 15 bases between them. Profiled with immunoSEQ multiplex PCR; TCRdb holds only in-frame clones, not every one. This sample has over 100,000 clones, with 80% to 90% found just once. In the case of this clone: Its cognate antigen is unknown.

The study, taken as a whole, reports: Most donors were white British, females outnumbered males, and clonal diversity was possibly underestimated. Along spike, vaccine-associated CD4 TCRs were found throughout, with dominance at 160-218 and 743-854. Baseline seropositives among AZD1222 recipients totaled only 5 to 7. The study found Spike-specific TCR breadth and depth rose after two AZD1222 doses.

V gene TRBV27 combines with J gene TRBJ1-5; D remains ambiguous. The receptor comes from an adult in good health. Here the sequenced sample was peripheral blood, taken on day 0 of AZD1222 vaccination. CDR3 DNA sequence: TGTGCCAGCAGACCCAACCTCTTGGACAATCAGCCCCAGCATTTT. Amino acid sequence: CASRPNLLDNQPQHF.